This is a list of T cell receptor beta chains from one sample in a study of beta chain features in type 1 diabetes. Clones were read by immunoSEQ multiplex PCR, and TCRdb kept only the in-frame ones, dropping some. This table holds fewer than 350,000 clones, 15% found once. The source material was naive CD4+ T cells from blood. These receptors were obtained from a man between 18 and 29 years old with type 1 diabetes. CDR3s include the opening cysteine and the closing phenylalanine or tryptophan. D genes are given only for firm matches. Expanded clones get a size class; other rows say once, few or many, or leave the size out.

V: TRBV9
size: few
J: TRBJ2-1
D: TRBD1
CDR3: CASSRRDRGREFF
DNA: TGTGCCAGCAGCCGACGAGACAGGGGGAGGGAGTTCTTC

V: TRBV6-6
size: NA
J: TRBJ1-2
D: TRBD1
CDR3: CASSARTGVFSGYTF
DNA: TGTGCCAGCAGTGCCCGGACAGGGGTGTTCTCTGGCTACACCTTC

V: TRBV2
size: few
J: TRBJ2-7
D: NA
CDR3: CASRADSYEQYF
DNA: TGTGCCAGCAGGGCAGACTCCTACGAGCAGTACTTC

V: TRBV6-4
size: few
J: TRBJ1-1
D: NA
CDR3: CASSTTWNTEAFF
DNA: TGTGCCAGCAGTACAACCTGGAACACTGAAGCTTTCTTT

V: TRBV7-9
size: NA
J: TRBJ2-5
D: TRBD1
CDR3: CASSYQGVQETQYF
DNA: TGTGCCAGCAGCTATCAGGGGGTCCAAGAGACCCAGTACTTC

V: TRBV6-5
size: NA
J: TRBJ2-3
D: NA
CDR3: CASTRKTAGLDTQYF
DNA: TGTGCCAGCACGAGGAAGACGGCGGGATTAGATACGCAGTATTTT

V: TRBV28
size: NA
J: TRBJ2-2
D: NA
CDR3: CASSQAQPGELFF
DNA: TGTGCCAGCAGCCAAGCACAGCCCGGGGAGCTGTTTTTT

V: TRBV11-2
size: few
J: TRBJ2-3
D: TRBD2
CDR3: CASSPSGGTDTQYF
DNA: TGTGCCAGCAGCCCGAGCGGGGGCACAGATACGCAGTATTTT

V: TRBV4-2
size: few
J: TRBJ2-1
D: NA
CDR3: CASSQGGRAHEQFF
DNA: TGTGCCAGCAGCCAAGGTGGCAGGGCCCATGAGCAGTTCTTC

V: TRBV2
size: NA
J: TRBJ2-7
D: TRBD1
CDR3: CASSPDRAFFYEQYF
DNA: TGTGCCAGCAGTCCTGACAGGGCTTTCTTCTACGAGCAGTACTTC

V: TRBV28
size: few
J: TRBJ2-1
D: TRBD2
CDR3: CASRLAGARNEQFF
DNA: TGTGCCAGCAGATTAGCGGGAGCGCGTAATGAGCAGTTCTTC

V: TRBV9
size: NA
J: TRBJ2-1
D: TRBD2
CDR3: CASSVAGASGGNEQFF
DNA: TGTGCCAGCAGCGTAGCAGGGGCTAGCGGGGGAAATGAGCAGTTCTTC

V: TRBV2
size: NA
J: TRBJ2-1
D: TRBD2
CDR3: CASKASGYNEQFF
DNA: TGTGCCAGCAAGGCTAGCGGTTACAATGAGCAGTTCTTC

V: TRBV6-1
size: few
J: TRBJ2-1
D: TRBD1
CDR3: CASGSGTGVTGEQFF
DNA: TGTGCCAGCGGCTCCGGGACAGGGGTAACGGGTGAGCAGTTCTTC

V: TRBV27
size: NA
J: TRBJ2-7
D: TRBD2
CDR3: CASSFYSGNSYEQYF
DNA: TGTGCCAGCAGTTTCTATAGCGGGAACTCCTACGAGCAGTACTTC

V: TRBV14
size: few
J: TRBJ2-7
D: NA
CDR3: CASGQLSYEQYF
DNA: TGTGCCAGCGGACAGCTCTCCTACGAGCAGTACTTC

V: TRBV18
size: NA
J: TRBJ2-3
D: NA
CDR3: CASSPTLGDTQYF
DNA: TGTGCCAGCTCACCAACCCTCGGAGATACGCAGTATTTT

V: TRBV29-1
size: few
J: TRBJ1-1
D: NA
CDR3: CSVKGVLNTEAFF
DNA: TGCAGCGTGAAGGGGGTCTTGAACACTGAAGCTTTCTTT

V: TRBV6-1
size: NA
J: TRBJ2-5
D: NA
CDR3: CASSAELRLTQYF
DNA: TGTGCCAGCAGCGCCGAGCTACGACTGACCCAGTACTTC

V: TRBV11-2
size: few
J: TRBJ2-4
D: TRBD1
CDR3: CASSLEGATGMNIQYF
DNA: TGTGCCAGCAGCTTAGAAGGTGCGACAGGGATGAACATTCAGTACTTC

V: TRBV9
size: few
J: TRBJ1-2
D: NA
CDR3: CASSVAPTSGGYTF
DNA: TGTGCCAGCAGCGTAGCTCCAACCTCGGGAGGCTACACCTTC

V: TRBV6-5
size: NA
J: TRBJ2-7
D: NA
CDR3: CASSYSGTAGYEQYF
DNA: TGTGCCAGCAGTTACTCGGGGACTGCCGGCTACGAGCAGTACTTC

V: TRBV6-6
size: NA
J: TRBJ1-6
D: NA
CDR3: CASSALQGALNSPLHF
DNA: TGTGCCAGCAGTGCGTTACAGGGTGCGTTGAATTCACCCCTCCACTTT

V: TRBV4-2
size: NA
J: TRBJ2-4
D: NA
CDR3: CASSRTRVSHLAKNIQYF
DNA: TGTGCCAGCAGCCGGACAAGGGTCTCACATTTAGCCAAAAACATTCAGTACTTC

V: TRBV28
size: NA
J: TRBJ1-2
D: TRBD1
CDR3: CASTLGGTGSGGYTF
DNA: TGTGCCAGCACCCTAGGAGGGACAGGGTCTGGTGGCTACACCTTC

V: TRBV9
size: few
J: TRBJ2-7
D: NA
CDR3: CASSARAGEQYF
DNA: TGTGCCAGCAGCGCCCGGGCGGGGGAGCAGTACTTC